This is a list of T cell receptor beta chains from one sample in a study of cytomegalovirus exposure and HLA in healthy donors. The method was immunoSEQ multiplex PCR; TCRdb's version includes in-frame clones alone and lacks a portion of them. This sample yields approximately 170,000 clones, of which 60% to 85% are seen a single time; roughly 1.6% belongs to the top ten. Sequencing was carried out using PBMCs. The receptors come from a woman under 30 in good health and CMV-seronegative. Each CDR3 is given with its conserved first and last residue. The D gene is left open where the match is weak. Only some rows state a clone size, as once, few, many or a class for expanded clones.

TGTGCCAGCAGCTCCGAAACCGTTAGCACTGAAGCTTTCTTT	CASSSETVSTEAFF	TRBV5-5	.	.	TRBJ1-1
TGTGCCAGCAGCCAAACAGATAGCAATCAGCCCCAGCATTTT	CASSQTDSNQPQHF	TRBV4-2	.	once	TRBJ1-5
TGTGCCAGCAGAGGACCTCAGGGAATTCTTGATGATGAGCAGTTCTTC	CASRGPQGILDDEQFF	TRBV25-1	.	.	TRBJ2-1
TGCGCCAGCAGCAATCCGGGACAGGGGTCGTTTGGCTACACCTTC	CASSNPGQGSFGYTF	TRBV5-1	TRBD1	.	TRBJ1-2
TGTGCCAGCAGTTCACTAGCGGGGGGCTCCTACAATGAGCAGTTCTTC	CASSSLAGGSYNEQFF	TRBV28	TRBD2	.	TRBJ2-1
TGCGCCAGCAGCTGGGCTTCGTCTGGGGCCAACGTCCTGACTTTC	CASSWASSGANVLTF	TRBV5-1	.	once	TRBJ2-6
TGTGCCAGCAGCCCCGGATACAGGGAGAGGGAGACCCAGTACTTC	CASSPGYRERETQYF	TRBV7-9	.	once	TRBJ2-5
TGCGCCAGCAGCTTGGTTGTACAGGGCAACACCGGGGAGCTGTTTTTT	CASSLVVQGNTGELFF	TRBV5-1	.	.	TRBJ2-2
TGTGCCAGCAGTATGACAGGGAAACCCTATGGCTACACCTTC	CASSMTGKPYGYTF	TRBV2	TRBD1	.	TRBJ1-2
TGTGCCATCAGTGAGGGCCGGGACAGGGTCAGGCACGAGCAGTACTTC	CAISEGRDRVRHEQYF	TRBV10-3	TRBD1	.	TRBJ2-7
TGTGCCAGCAGCCACGACAGGAACTATGACACCGGGGAGCTGTTTTTT	CASSHDRNYDTGELFF	TRBV5-4	.	.	TRBJ2-2
TGTGCCAGCAGCGTAGCTGGGAGGGGGGATGAAAAACTGTTTTTT	CASSVAGRGDEKLFF	TRBV9	.	few	TRBJ1-4
TGTGCCAGCAGCTTAGGCGGAGCCAACACCGGGGAGCTGTTTTTT	CASSLGGANTGELFF	TRBV11-3	.	.	TRBJ2-2
TGTGCCAGCAGTTCCCCAAGCGGGAGGCCCCTCTGGGAGCAGTACTTC	CASSSPSGRPLWEQYF	TRBV27	TRBD2	.	TRBJ2-7
TGTGCCAGCAGCTTAGTCGGACAGAACACAGATACGCAGTATTTT	CASSLVGQNTDTQYF	TRBV7-9	.	few	TRBJ2-3
TGCGCCAGCAGCCAAGCACAGGGGGCGGGCGGGGAGCTGTTTTTT	CASSQAQGAGGELFF	TRBV4-1	TRBD1	.	TRBJ2-2
TGTGCCAGCAGAATACAGGGGAACACTGAAGCTTTCTTT	CASRIQGNTEAFF	TRBV28	.	.	TRBJ1-1
TGTGCTAGTGGTTTCCCACCGGGAGTCGAGCAGTACTTC	CASGFPPGVEQYF	TRBV12-5	.	.	TRBJ2-7
TGTGCCAGCGGGAGTCGGGGCTCCTACGAGCAGTACTTC	CASGSRGSYEQYF	TRBV6-5	.	.	TRBJ2-7
TGTGCCAGCAGCTTAAGCCCCCCGGACAGGGACTGGGGCACAGATACGCAGTATTTT	CASSLSPPDRDWGTDTQYF	TRBV7-3	TRBD1	.	TRBJ2-3
TGTGCCAGCAGCGCAGGAAGGAGGACAGGGAATAGCTCCTACGAGCAGTACTTC	CASSAGRRTGNSSYEQYF	TRBV9	TRBD1	.	TRBJ2-7
TGTGCCAGCAGCGTTAGCGGGGGTCCCCCGGGGGAGCAGTACTTC	CASSVSGGPPGEQYF	TRBV9	TRBD2	.	TRBJ2-7
TGTGCCAGCAGCTTAGGGACAGCCATGAACACTGAAGCTTTCTTT	CASSLGTAMNTEAFF	TRBV7-2	.	.	TRBJ1-1
TGTGCCTGGAGACCCCCGGGACTAGTTTACGAGCAGTACTTC	CAWRPPGLVYEQYF	TRBV30	TRBD2	.	TRBJ2-7
TGTGCCAGCAGCTTAGCGGGAGGTGGGGAGACCCAGTACTTC	CASSLAGGGETQYF	TRBV7-9	.	.	TRBJ2-5
TGTGCCAGCAGAGACCAGGGACTAGCGGAAGAGACCCAGTACTTC	CASRDQGLAEETQYF	TRBV6-6	TRBD2	.	TRBJ2-5
TGTGCCAGCAGTTTAATCGGACAGGGTGTCACTGAAGCTTTCTTT	CASSLIGQGVTEAFF	TRBV28	TRBD1	few	TRBJ1-1
TGTGCCAGCAGCCAAGATCTACAGGATACGCAGTATTTT	CASSQDLQDTQYF	TRBV4-2	.	.	TRBJ2-3
TGTGCCAGTAGTAGGCGACGGGGAACTAATGAAAAACTGTTTTTT	CASSRRRGTNEKLFF	TRBV19	.	.	TRBJ1-4
TGTGCCAGCAGCTACACAGGGGGCCCTGGAAACACCATATATTTT	CASSYTGGPGNTIYF	TRBV6-5	TRBD1	.	TRBJ1-3
TGTGCCAGCAGTCCCCCGATAGCGGGCACCGGGGAGCTGTTTTTT	CASSPPIAGTGELFF	TRBV28	TRBD2	few	TRBJ2-2
TGTGCCAGCAGTCCCCGACTTCCTGAAATCGATCATGGCTACACCTTC	CASSPRLPEIDHGYTF	TRBV27	.	.	TRBJ1-2
TGTGCCAGCAGGATTGGGCCGAACACTGAAGCTTTCTTT	CASRIGPNTEAFF	TRBV6-5	.	.	TRBJ1-1
TGCGCCAGCAGGGGGGGACTAGCGGAGGGGGGTGCAGATACGCAGTATTTT	CASRGGLAEGGADTQYF	TRBV10-1	TRBD2	.	TRBJ2-3
TGTGCCAGCAGCGGAGGACAGCGTGCCTACGAGCAGTACTTC	CASSGGQRAYEQYF	TRBV7-8	.	few	TRBJ2-7
TGTGCCAGCAACCCGGGACAGGGCTACGAGCAGTACTTC	CASNPGQGYEQYF	TRBV27	TRBD1	.	TRBJ2-7
TGTGCCAGCAGTGTCGGCAATGAGCAGTTCTTC	CASSVGNEQFF	TRBV2	.	.	TRBJ2-1
TGCGCCAGCAGCCAAGGACTAGCGGGAGCAGTTGAGCAGTACTTC	CASSQGLAGAVEQYF	TRBV5-1	TRBD2	.	TRBJ2-7
TGTGCCACCGGGACTAGCGGGAGGCGATACACCGGGGAGCTGTTTTTT	CATGTSGRRYTGELFF	TRBV15	TRBD2	.	TRBJ2-2
TGCGCCAGCAGCAAAGCGGGGGTGGGTCAAGAGACCCAGTACTTC	CASSKAGVGQETQYF	TRBV4-1	TRBD2	.	TRBJ2-5
TGCGCCAGCAGTCAAGATAGCCGGGAGCAGGCTAATTCACCCCTCCACTTT	CASSQDSREQANSPLHF	TRBV23-1	.	.	TRBJ1-6
TGTGCCAGCAGTGAATATTTTACTTCGGGAGAAGACGAGCAGTACTTC	CASSEYFTSGEDEQYF	TRBV25-1	.	.	TRBJ2-7
TGCAGCGTTGGAACTAGCGGCCTCTCCTACGAGCAGTACTTC	CSVGTSGLSYEQYF	TRBV29-1	TRBD2	.	TRBJ2-7
TGTGCCACCAGCAGAGAGGGACTAGCGGGACACAATGAGCAGTTCTTC	CATSREGLAGHNEQFF	TRBV15	TRBD2	.	TRBJ2-1
TGTGCCAGCAGCTTAATGGGACAGACCACCGGGGAGCTGTTTTTT	CASSLMGQTTGELFF	TRBV7-3	TRBD1	.	TRBJ2-2
TGCGCCAGCAGCCAAGAGAAAGGGACACAGAACACTGAAGCTTTCTTT	CASSQEKGTQNTEAFF	TRBV4-1	.	.	TRBJ1-1
TGCAGCGTTTCGGAGGGAATCACCATATATTTT	CSVSEGITIYF	TRBV29-1	.	.	TRBJ1-3
TGTGCCAGCAGCTTAAATCTGTTGGGACTAGATTACAATGAGCAGTTCTTC	CASSLNLLGLDYNEQFF	TRBV7-2	TRBD2	.	TRBJ2-1
TGTGCCAGCAGCTTACAGGGGGCGGCTGGAAACACCATATATTTT	CASSLQGAAGNTIYF	TRBV5-6	TRBD1	.	TRBJ1-3
TGTGCCAGCTCACTCCTTCGAGGGAGCAATCAGCCCCAGCATTTT	CASSLLRGSNQPQHF	TRBV18	.	once	TRBJ1-5
TGTGCCAGCAGTGATTACTCTGGGGCCAACGTCCTGACTTTC	CASSDYSGANVLTF	TRBV2	.	.	TRBJ2-6
TGTGCCAGCAGCTTGATTGCAGGTGGAAACACCATATATTTT	CASSLIAGGNTIYF	TRBV7-9	.	.	TRBJ1-3
TGTGCCAGTAGTATATTATGGGACAGGGGATTTGAGCAGCCCCAGCATTTT	CASSILWDRGFEQPQHF	TRBV19	TRBD1	.	TRBJ1-5
TGTGCCAGCAGACAGGGGATAAATTCACCCCTCCACTTT	CASRQGINSPLHF	TRBV6-6	TRBD1	once	TRBJ1-6
TGTGCCAGCAGTTCCTCTAGCGGGAAGGAGCAGTACTTC	CASSSSSGKEQYF	TRBV27	TRBD2	once	TRBJ2-7